The T cell receptor beta chain described here comes from a study of T-cell reconstitution after alpha-beta-depleted transplantation in children (dated by TCRdb to the mid-2010s). Describing the broader study: Using TCR repertoire profiling, the study followed T-cell immune reconstitution in a quantitative way in children after TCRalphabeta/CD19-depleted allogeneic hematopoietic cell transplantation. Findings and caveats that apply to the study as a whole: Apparently early alphabetaT-cell count recovery about two months after transplant reportedly relied on only several hundred rapidly expanded clones derived from non-depleted graft cells. Over the following months the frequencies of hyperexpanded clones went down, and after one year T-cell counts and TCRbeta diversity were mostly credited to newly produced T cells. In some patients, the high TCRbeta diversity seen at day 60 was put down to recipient T cells and intrathymic progenitors that had survived conditioning.

The meaning of the sample's treatment or condition label: allogeneic hematopoietic cell transplantation with graft depleted of TCRalphabeta T cells and CD19 B cells. The children who served as transplant recipients had been given grafts of TCRalphabeta/CD19-depleted allogeneic hematopoietic cells. The library was produced with PCR. TCRdb lists the instrument as Illumina HiSeq 2500. To normalize quantification of the TCRbeta repertoire, the TCR libraries were built with molecular barcoding that relied on unique molecular identifiers. The public reads were quality trimmed at Q25 with fastp and then assembled into clones with MiXCR by TCRdb, keeping productive beta chains. Entries that share a CDR3 protein sequence are merged under the most common genes and DNA. The sample table lists about 580,000 distinct CDR3 sequences, 23% of them with a count of one. The ten largest clones add up to about 14% of the sample.

In regard to this clonotype: No antigen is known for it. One base away there is no much larger clone; base qualities are not given.

This clonotype was obtained from a boy under three years old who had a stem cell transplant for acute myeloid leukemia, so the T cells may come from the graft donor. This material consisted of PBMCs, mostly from graft donor cells, taken 360 days after TCRalphabeta/CD19-depleted stem cell transplant.

The CDR3 protein: CASSYFHRENTEAFF. The DNA reads TGTGCCAGCAGTTACTTCCACAGGGAGAACACTGAAGCTTTCTTT. The rearranged segments are TRBV6-5 and TRBJ1-1, and TRBD1 may be the D gene, going by 6 matching bases. V is pared back by 1 base and J by 1 base, with 10 bases lying between the germline termini. Counted from cysteine to phenylalanine, this CDR3 has 15 amino acids. This entry keeps only the CDR3 DNA: 45 bases, framed from base 1. From the germline V gene, CDR1 is MNHEY and CDR2 is SVGAGI.